The 4 T cell receptor beta chains listed next were all sequenced from one sample in a study of blood T cell repertoires in COVID-19. Libraries were prepared by immunoSEQ multiplex PCR; TCRdb keeps only in-frame clonotypes and omits some of them. The data contain around 30,000 clones, 90% of them singletons. Sequencing used peripheral blood. These receptors all stem from a man between 65 and 80 years old with active or convalescent COVID-19.

V is TRBV29-1 and J is TRBJ2-2, with D maybe TRBD2 (6 bases). The germline V gene has CDR1 SQVTM and CDR2 ANQGSEA. With 7 bases removed from V and 5 bases from J, the gap between germline ends came to 17 bases. The CDR3 has 14 amino acids. CDR3 region: CSAQQPRGTGELFF. Here the CDR3 DNA reads TGCAGCGCTCAACAGCCCCGGGGGACCGGGGAGCTGTTTTTT.

The chain has TRBV6-5 and TRBJ1-1; D ambiguous. The CDR3 consists of 14 residues. V lost 7 bases, J lost 4 bases, and 16 bases lay in between. Germline CDR1 MNHEY, CDR2 SVGAGI. CDR3 in DNA: TGTGCCAGCAAAAGAAACGGTGTCTTCACTGAAGCTTTCTTT. This encodes CASKRNGVFTEAFF.

By its share, this clone is medium-sized. V and J are TRBV5-4 and TRBJ1-6, with a weak D call TRBD1 (5 bases). Germline V gives CDR1 SGHNT, CDR2 YYREEE (reference sequence). The CDR3 spans 13 residues. V was cut by 10 bases and J by 10 bases, with 18 bases left in between. Here the CDR3 DNA reads TGTGCCGGCCGGGAGTATGGGGGGTCACCCCTCCACTTT. Translated: CAGREYGGSPLHF.

The rearrangement uses TRBV10-3 and TRBJ1-6; 9 nucleotides agree with TRBD1. From germline, CDR1 is ENHRY and CDR2 SYGVKD. V lost 8 bases to trimming and J lost 9 bases; unmatched junction nucleotides: 11. The CDR3 sequence is 15 residues long. CDR3 region: CAIAPSGTGRSPLHF. In DNA, the CDR3 is TGTGCCATCGCACCGTCCGGGACAGGGCGTTCACCCCTCCACTTT.